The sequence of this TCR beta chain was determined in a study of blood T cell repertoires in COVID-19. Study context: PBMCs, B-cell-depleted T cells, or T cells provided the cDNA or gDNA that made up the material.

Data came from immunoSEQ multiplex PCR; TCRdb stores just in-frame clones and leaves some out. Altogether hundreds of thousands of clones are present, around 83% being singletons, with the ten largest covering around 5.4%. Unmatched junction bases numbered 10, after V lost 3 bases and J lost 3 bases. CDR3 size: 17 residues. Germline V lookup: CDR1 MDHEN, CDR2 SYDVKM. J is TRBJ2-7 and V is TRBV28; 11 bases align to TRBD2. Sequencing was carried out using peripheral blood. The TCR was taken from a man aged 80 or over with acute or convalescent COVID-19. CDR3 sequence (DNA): TGTGCCAGCAGTTTCCCTACTAGCGGGGGATTCCTCTACGAGCAGTACTTC. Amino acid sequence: CASSFPTSGGFLYEQYF.